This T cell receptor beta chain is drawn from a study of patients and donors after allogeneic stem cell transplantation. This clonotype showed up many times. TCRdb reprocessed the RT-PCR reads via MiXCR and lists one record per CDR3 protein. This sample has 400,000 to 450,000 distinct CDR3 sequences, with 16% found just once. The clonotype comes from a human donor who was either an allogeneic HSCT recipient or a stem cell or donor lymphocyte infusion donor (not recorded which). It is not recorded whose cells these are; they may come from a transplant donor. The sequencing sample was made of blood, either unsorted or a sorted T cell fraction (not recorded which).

CDR3 DNA: TGTGCCATCAGCGGACTAGCGGGAGGCTACGAGCAGTACTTC. Its translation: CAISGLAGGYEQYF. The chain is built from TRBV10-3 and TRBJ2-7; the match to TRBD2 covers 14 bases. Germline lookup yields CDR1 ENHRY and CDR2 SYGVKD. The CDR3 totals 14 residues. The ends lost 6 bases at V and 3 bases at J; junction bases unmatched: 1.